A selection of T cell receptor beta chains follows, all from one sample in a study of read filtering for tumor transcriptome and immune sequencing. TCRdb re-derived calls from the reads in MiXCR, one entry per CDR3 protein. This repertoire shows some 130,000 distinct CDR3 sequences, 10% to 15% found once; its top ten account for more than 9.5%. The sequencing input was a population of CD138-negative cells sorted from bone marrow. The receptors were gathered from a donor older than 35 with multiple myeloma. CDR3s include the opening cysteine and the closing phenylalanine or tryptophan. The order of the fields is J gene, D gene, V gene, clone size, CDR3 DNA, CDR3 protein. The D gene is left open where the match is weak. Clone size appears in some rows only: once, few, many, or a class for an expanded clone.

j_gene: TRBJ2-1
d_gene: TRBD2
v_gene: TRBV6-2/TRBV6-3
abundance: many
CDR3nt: TGTGCCAGCAGACTAAGCGGGAGCTCCTACAATGAGCAGTTCTTC
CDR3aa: CASRLSGSSYNEQFF

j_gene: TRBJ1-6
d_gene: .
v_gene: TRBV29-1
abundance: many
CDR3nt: TGCAGCGTTGGGGACACCTCTAATTCACCCCTCCACTTT
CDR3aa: CSVGDTSNSPLHF

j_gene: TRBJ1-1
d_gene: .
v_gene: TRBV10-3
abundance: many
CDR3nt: TGTGCCATATCCGGCCAGCTTAACACTGAAGCTTTCTTT
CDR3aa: CAISGQLNTEAFF

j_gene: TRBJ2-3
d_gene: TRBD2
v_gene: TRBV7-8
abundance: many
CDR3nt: TGTGCCAGCAGCTTAAGAGCGGCTAGCGGGAACACAGATACGCAGTATTTT
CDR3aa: CASSLRAASGNTDTQYF

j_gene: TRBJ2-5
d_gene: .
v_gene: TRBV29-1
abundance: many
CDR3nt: TGCAGCGTTGATGGCCTAGTCGGGAAAGCACAGACCCAGTACTTC
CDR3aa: CSVDGLVGKAQTQYF

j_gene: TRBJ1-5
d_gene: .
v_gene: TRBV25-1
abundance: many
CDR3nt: TGTGCCAGCAGTGTGGGGGAGGTCAATCAGCCCCAGCATTTT
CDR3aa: CASSVGEVNQPQHF

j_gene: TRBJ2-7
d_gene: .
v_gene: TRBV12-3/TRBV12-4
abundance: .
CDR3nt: TGTGCCAGCAGTTTAGGAGGACTCTCCCGGGACGAGCAGTACTTC
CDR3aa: CASSLGGLSRDEQYF

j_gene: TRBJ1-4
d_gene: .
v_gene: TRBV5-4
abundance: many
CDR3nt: TGTGCCAGCAGCCAGGGTGGTACCAATGAAAAACTGTTTTTT
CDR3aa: CASSQGGTNEKLFF

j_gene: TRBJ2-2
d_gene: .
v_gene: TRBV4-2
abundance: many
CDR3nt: TGTGCCAGCAGCCATGTCGGGGAGAACACCGGGGAGCTGTTTTTT
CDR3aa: CASSHVGENTGELFF

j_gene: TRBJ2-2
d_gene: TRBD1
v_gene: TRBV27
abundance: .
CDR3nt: TGTGCCAGCAGTTCACAGGGGTACACCGGGGAGCTGTTTTTT
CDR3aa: CASSSQGYTGELFF

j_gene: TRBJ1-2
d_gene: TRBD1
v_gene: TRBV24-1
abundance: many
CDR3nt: TGTGCCACCAGTGCCTCGACAGGGGGAACCTATGGCTACACCTTC
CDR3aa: CATSASTGGTYGYTF

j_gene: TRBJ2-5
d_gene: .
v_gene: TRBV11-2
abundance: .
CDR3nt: TGTGCCAGCAGCTTAAGGCGGACCCAAGAGACCCAGTACTTC
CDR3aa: CASSLRRTQETQYF

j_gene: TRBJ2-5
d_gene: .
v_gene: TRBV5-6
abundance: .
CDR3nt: TGTGCCAGCAGCTTCACTTGGACAGCCCAAGAGACCCAGTACTTC
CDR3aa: CASSFTWTAQETQYF

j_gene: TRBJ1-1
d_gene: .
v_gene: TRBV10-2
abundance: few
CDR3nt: TGCGCCAGCAGTGAGGCCCGGAACACTGGAGCTTTCTTT
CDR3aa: CASSEARNTGAFF

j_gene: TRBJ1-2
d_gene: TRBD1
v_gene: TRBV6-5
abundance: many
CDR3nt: TGTGCCAGCAGTTACTCGAGGGCAGGGGGCGTCGACTATGGCTACACCTTC
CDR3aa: CASSYSRAGGVDYGYTF

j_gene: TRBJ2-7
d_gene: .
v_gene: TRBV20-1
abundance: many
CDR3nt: TGCAGTGCTAGTTTAAGCGGTAACTCCTACGAGCAGTACTTC
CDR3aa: CSASLSGNSYEQYF

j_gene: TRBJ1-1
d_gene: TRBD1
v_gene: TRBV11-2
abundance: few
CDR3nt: TGTGCCAGCAGCTCAAACCTCCGGGACAGAGAAGCTTTCTTT
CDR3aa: CASSSNLRDREAFF

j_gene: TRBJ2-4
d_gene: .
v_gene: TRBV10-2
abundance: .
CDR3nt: TGCGCCAGCAGTGAGTCAGGGGATGGAAACATTCAGTACTTC
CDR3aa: CASSESGDGNIQYF

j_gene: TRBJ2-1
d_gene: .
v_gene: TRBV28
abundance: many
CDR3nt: TGTGCCAGCAGTTTAAGGGGTCTACAGTTCTTC
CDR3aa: CASSLRGLQFF

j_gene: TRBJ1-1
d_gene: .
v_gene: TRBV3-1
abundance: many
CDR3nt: TGTGCCAGCAGCCAAGGACTTGAAGCTTTCTTT
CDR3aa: CASSQGLEAFF

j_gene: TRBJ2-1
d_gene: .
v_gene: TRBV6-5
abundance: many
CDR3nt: TGTGCCAGCAGCTCAATGACAGGAAGGAGCTCCTACAATGAGCAGTTCTTC
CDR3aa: CASSSMTGRSSYNEQFF

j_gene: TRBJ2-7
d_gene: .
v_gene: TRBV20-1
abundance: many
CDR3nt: TGCAGTGTCGGGGGGCCCTACGAGCAGTACTTC
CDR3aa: CSVGGPYEQYF

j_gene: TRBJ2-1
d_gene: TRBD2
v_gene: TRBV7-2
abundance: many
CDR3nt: TGTGCCAGCAGCTTGATGGGAACGGGGGGAGATGAGCAGTTCTTC
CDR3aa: CASSLMGTGGDEQFF

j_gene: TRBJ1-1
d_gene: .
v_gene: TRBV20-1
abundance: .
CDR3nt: TGCAGTGCTCCAGGGGACACTGAAGCTTTCTTT
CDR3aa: CSAPGDTEAFF